The T cell receptor beta chain described here comes from a study of OX40 agonist ivuxolimab in advanced cancers. Study background: Recorded diagnoses for dose-escalation patients were hepatocellular carcinoma, melanoma, renal cell or head and neck cancer. Participants could have had prior anti-PD-1, anti-PD-L1 or anti-CTLA-4 therapy, and roughly 39% had some. Findings of the study overall: Both blood CD4+ and CD8+ T cells showed clonal growth by week 6 at 0.1 to 3.0 mg/kg.

Comment on this clone: Its antigen is unknown.

The method was immunoSEQ multiplex PCR; TCRdb's version includes in-frame clones alone and lacks a portion of them. The table records tens of thousands of clones, 70% to 85% of them present only once. This CDR3 is 14 amino acids long. Germline V lookup: CDR1 SGHTA, CDR2 FQGNSA. The rearrangement links TRBV7-2 to TRBJ2-5; D unclear. The end of the DNA is better explained by TRBJ2-7, so the J call may be wrong. Sequenced here: CD4+ or CD8+ T cells sorted from blood, sampled in a trial of the OX40 agonist ivuxolimab. This receptor was obtained from an adult with an advanced solid tumor such as melanoma, head and neck, liver or kidney cancer. Written as DNA, the CDR3 is TGTGCCAGCAGCTTAGGGACCCTCAACTACGAGCAGTACTTC. Its translation: CASSLGTLNYEQYF.